A selection of T cell receptor beta chains follows, all from one sample in a study of blood T cell repertoires in COVID-19. Data came from immunoSEQ multiplex PCR; TCRdb stores just in-frame clones and leaves some out. The profile shows around 310,000 clones, about 88% of them singletons. The sequencing sample was made of peripheral blood. Source of these receptors: a woman aged 55-69 years with acute or convalescent COVID-19. CDR3s include the opening cysteine and the closing phenylalanine or tryptophan. A D gene is named only where the DNA matches it firmly. Clone size is not always given. Where it is, it says once, few, many or a class for expanded clones.

cdr3_nt: TGTGCCAGCAGCTTAGGGACTAGCGGGAGGGTGCAGTACTTC
cdr3_aa: CASSLGTSGRVQYF
clone_size: .
d_call: TRBD2
v_call: TRBV7-9
j_call: TRBJ2-7

cdr3_nt: TGTGCCAGCAGCTTAGGGGTCGAGGATGGCTACACCTTC
cdr3_aa: CASSLGVEDGYTF
clone_size: .
d_call: .
v_call: TRBV7-9
j_call: TRBJ1-2

cdr3_nt: TGTGCCACCTCGTATCAGGGAGGCACCGGGGAGCTGTTTTTT
cdr3_aa: CATSYQGGTGELFF
clone_size: .
d_call: .
v_call: TRBV10-3
j_call: TRBJ2-2

cdr3_nt: TGTGCCAGCAGCTACGAGGGAGCTGGAAACACCATATATTTT
cdr3_aa: CASSYEGAGNTIYF
clone_size: .
d_call: .
v_call: TRBV14
j_call: TRBJ1-3

cdr3_nt: TGTGCCAGCAGCTTACTGGGACAAATGAACACTGAAGCTTTCTTT
cdr3_aa: CASSLLGQMNTEAFF
clone_size: .
d_call: .
v_call: TRBV7-9
j_call: TRBJ1-1

cdr3_nt: TGTGCCAGCAGCCGCATGATAGAAGAGACCCAGTACTTC
cdr3_aa: CASSRMIEETQYF
clone_size: .
d_call: .
v_call: TRBV7-2
j_call: TRBJ2-5

cdr3_nt: TGTGCCAGCAGTTTCGCGGACAGGGGGAATTCACCCCTCCACTTT
cdr3_aa: CASSFADRGNSPLHF
clone_size: few
d_call: TRBD1
v_call: TRBV7-9
j_call: TRBJ1-6

cdr3_nt: TGTGCCAGCAGCTTGACAGGGGGCGGCGGCACCGGGGAGCTGTTTTTT
cdr3_aa: CASSLTGGGGTGELFF
clone_size: .
d_call: TRBD1
v_call: TRBV7-2
j_call: TRBJ2-2

cdr3_nt: TGTGCCAGCAGTTACCGGACAGGGTCCTATGGCTACACCTTC
cdr3_aa: CASSYRTGSYGYTF
clone_size: few
d_call: TRBD1
v_call: TRBV6-2/TRBV6-3
j_call: TRBJ1-2

cdr3_nt: TGCGCCAGCAGCTCCGGGACAGGGGGTTATGGCTACACCTTC
cdr3_aa: CASSSGTGGYGYTF
clone_size: .
d_call: TRBD1
v_call: TRBV5-1
j_call: TRBJ1-2

cdr3_nt: TGTGCCACCGAACAGGGGGCGCATTCTGGTAGCAATCAGCCCCAGCATTTT
cdr3_aa: CATEQGAHSGSNQPQHF
clone_size: .
d_call: TRBD1
v_call: TRBV2
j_call: TRBJ1-5

cdr3_nt: TGTGCCAGCAGCGCGTTCGGCGCGGTTTCCTACGAGCAGTACTTC
cdr3_aa: CASSAFGAVSYEQYF
clone_size: once
d_call: .
v_call: TRBV9
j_call: TRBJ2-7

cdr3_nt: TGTGCCAGCAGCCAGAAGACAAGCATCAATGAAGCTTTCTTT
cdr3_aa: CASSQKTSINEAFF
clone_size: .
d_call: .
v_call: TRBV16
j_call: TRBJ1-1

cdr3_nt: TGTGCCAGTGGGAGGGGTATCGATGGCTACACCTTC
cdr3_aa: CASGRGIDGYTF
clone_size: .
d_call: .
v_call: TRBV19
j_call: TRBJ1-2

cdr3_nt: TGTGCCAGCAGCCCAGGACTAGCGGGGGCCAATGAGCAGTTCTTC
cdr3_aa: CASSPGLAGANEQFF
clone_size: .
d_call: TRBD2
v_call: TRBV3-1/TRBV3-2
j_call: TRBJ2-1

cdr3_nt: TGTGCCAGCAGCCAAGCGGACACCGGGGAGCTGTTTTTT
cdr3_aa: CASSQADTGELFF
clone_size: .
d_call: .
v_call: TRBV7-3
j_call: TRBJ2-2